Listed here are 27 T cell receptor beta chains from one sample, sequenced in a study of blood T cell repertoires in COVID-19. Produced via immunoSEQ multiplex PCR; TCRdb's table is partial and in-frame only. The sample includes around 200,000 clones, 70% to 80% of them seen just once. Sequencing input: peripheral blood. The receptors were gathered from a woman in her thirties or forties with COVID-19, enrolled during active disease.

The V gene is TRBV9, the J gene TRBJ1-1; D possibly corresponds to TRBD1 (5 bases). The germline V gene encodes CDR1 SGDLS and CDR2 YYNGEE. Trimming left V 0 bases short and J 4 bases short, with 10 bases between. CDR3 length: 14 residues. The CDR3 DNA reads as TGTGCCAGCAGCGTAGAGGAGGGGAGCACTGAAGCTTTCTTT. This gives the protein CASSVEEGSTEAFF.

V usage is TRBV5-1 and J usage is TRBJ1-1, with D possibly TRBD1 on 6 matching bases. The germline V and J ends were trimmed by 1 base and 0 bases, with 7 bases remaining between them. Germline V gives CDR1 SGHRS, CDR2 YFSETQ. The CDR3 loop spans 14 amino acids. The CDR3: CASSLWDMNTEAFF. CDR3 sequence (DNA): TGCGCCAGCAGCTTGTGGGACATGAACACTGAAGCTTTCTTT.

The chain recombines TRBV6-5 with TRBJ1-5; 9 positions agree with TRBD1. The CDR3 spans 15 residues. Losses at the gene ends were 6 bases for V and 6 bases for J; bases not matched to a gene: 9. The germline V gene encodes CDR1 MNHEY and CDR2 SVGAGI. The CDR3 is CASRRGTGRGQPQHF. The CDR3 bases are TGTGCCAGCAGACGAGGGACAGGGAGGGGTCAGCCCCAGCATTTT.

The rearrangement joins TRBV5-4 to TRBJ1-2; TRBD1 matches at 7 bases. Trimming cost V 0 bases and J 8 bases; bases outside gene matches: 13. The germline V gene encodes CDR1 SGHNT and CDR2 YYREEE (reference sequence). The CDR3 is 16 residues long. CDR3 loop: CASSLGGTVKFGGYTF. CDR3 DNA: TGTGCCAGCAGCTTGGGGGGGACAGTAAAGTTTGGAGGCTACACCTTC.

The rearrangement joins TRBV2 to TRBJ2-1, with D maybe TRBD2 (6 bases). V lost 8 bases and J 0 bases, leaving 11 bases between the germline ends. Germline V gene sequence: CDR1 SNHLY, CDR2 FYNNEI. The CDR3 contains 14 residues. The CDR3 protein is CASRGGSSYNEQFF. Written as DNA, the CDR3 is TGTGCCAGCCGTGGAGGGAGCTCCTACAATGAGCAGTTCTTC.

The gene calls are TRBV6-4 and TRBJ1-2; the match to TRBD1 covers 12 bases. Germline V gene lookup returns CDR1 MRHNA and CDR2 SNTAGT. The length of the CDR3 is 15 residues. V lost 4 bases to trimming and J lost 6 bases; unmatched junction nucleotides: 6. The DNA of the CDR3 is TGTGCCAGCAGTGTCGCGGGGACAGGGGGCCATGGCTACACCTTC. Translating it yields CASSVAGTGGHGYTF.

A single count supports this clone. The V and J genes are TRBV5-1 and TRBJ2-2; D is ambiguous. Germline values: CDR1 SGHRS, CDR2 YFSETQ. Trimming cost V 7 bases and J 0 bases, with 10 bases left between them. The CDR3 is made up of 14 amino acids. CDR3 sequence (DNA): TGCGCCAGCCGACTCGAGACGAACACCGGGGAGCTGTTTTTT. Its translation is CASRLETNTGELFF.

DNA for the CDR3: TGCGCCAGCAGTCGCGGGCGAACCATCGATACGCAGTATTTT. Residues: CASSRGRTIDTQYF. The V and J genes are TRBV5-1 and TRBJ2-3, with D perhaps TRBD2 (5 bases). This CDR3 has 14 residues. V lost 5 bases to trimming and J lost 6 bases, with 16 bases between them. Germline V lookup: CDR1 SGHRS, CDR2 YFSETQ.

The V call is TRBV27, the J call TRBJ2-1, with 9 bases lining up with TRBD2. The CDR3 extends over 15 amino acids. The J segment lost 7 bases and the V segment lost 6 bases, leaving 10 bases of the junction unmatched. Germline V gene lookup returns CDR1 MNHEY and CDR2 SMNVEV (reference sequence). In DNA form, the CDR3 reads TGTGCCAGCAGCCCTGCGGCGGGAGGGACGAATGAGCAGTTCTTC. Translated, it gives CASSPAAGGTNEQFF.

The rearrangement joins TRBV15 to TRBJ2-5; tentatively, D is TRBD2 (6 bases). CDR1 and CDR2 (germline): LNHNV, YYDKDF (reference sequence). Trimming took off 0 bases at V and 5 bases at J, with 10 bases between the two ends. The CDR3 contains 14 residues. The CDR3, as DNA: TGTGCCACCAGCAGAGACCCCGGAGGGGAGACCCAGTACTTC. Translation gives CATSRDPGGETQYF.

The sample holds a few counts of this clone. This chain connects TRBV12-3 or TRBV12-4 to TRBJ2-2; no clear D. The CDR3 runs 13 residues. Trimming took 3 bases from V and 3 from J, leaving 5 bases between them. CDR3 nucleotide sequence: TGTGCCAGCAGTTTCTTCGACACCGGGGAGCTGTTTTTT. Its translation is CASSFFDTGELFF.

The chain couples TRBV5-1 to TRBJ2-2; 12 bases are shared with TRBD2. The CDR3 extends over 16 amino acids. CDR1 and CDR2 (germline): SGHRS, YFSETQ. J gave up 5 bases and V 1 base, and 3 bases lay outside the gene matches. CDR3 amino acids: CASSLSLAGGTGELFF. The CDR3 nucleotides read TGCGCCAGCAGCTTGAGCCTAGCGGGGGGGACCGGGGAGCTGTTTTTT.

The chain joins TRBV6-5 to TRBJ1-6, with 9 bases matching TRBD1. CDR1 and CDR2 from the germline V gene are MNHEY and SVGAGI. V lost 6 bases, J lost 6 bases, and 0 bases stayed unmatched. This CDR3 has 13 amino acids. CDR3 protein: CASRTGGNSPLHF. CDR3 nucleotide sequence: TGTGCCAGCAGGACAGGGGGTAATTCACCCCTCCACTTT.

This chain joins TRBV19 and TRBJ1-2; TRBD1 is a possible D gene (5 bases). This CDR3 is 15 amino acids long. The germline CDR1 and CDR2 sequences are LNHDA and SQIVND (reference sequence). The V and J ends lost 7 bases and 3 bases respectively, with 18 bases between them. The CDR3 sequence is CASNPSTANDYGYTF. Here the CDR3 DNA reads TGTGCCAGTAATCCCTCGACAGCTAATGACTATGGCTACACCTTC.

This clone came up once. CDR3 protein: CASSQDPGSGSERKAFF. The DNA for the CDR3 is TGCGCCAGCAGCCAAGATCCGGGCTCAGGGTCAGAGAGGAAAGCTTTCTTT. The V and J genes are TRBV4-3 and TRBJ1-1, with a tentative D call TRBD1 (5 bases). Germline-derived CDR1 and CDR2 are LGHNA and YSLEER. Trimming left V 0 bases short and J 9 bases short, with 23 bases between. This CDR3 comprises 17 residues.

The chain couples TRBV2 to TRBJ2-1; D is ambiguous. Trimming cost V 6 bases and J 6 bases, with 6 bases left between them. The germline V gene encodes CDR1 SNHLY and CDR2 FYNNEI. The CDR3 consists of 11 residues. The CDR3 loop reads CASRYFNEQFF. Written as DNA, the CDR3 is TGTGCCAGCAGGTATTTCAATGAGCAGTTCTTC.

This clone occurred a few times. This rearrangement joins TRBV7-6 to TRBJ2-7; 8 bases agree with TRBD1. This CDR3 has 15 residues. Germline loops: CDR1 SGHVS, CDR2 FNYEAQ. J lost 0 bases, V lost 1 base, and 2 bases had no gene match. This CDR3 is CASSLGDRPSYEQYF. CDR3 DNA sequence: TGTGCCAGCAGCTTAGGGGACAGGCCCTCCTACGAGCAGTACTTC.

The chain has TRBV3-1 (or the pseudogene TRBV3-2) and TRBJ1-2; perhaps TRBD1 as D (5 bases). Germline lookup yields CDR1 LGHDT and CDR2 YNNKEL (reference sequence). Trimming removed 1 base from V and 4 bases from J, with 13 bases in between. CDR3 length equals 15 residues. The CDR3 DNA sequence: TGTGCCAGCAGCCAAGGGTCAGGGTGGGCCTATGGCTACACCTTC. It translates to CASSQGSGWAYGYTF.

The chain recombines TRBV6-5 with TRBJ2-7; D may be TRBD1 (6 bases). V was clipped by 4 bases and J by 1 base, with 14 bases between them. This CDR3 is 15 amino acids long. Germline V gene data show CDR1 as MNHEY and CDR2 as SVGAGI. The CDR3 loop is CASSWAMGASYEQYF. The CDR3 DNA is TGTGCCAGCAGTTGGGCTATGGGGGCGTCCTACGAGCAGTACTTC.

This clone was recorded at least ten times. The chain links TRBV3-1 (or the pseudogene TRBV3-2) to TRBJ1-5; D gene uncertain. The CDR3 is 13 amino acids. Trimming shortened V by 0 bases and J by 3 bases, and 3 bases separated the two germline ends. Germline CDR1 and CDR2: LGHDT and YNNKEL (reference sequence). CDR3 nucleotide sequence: TGTGCCAGCAGCCAAGATCACAATCAGCCCCAGCATTTT. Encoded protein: CASSQDHNQPQHF.

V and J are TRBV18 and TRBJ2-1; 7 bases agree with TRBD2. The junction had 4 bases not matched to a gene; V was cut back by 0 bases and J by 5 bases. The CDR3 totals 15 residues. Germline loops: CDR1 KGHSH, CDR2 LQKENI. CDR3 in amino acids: CASSPPLAENNEQFF. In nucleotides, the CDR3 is TGTGCCAGCTCACCACCGCTAGCGGAAAACAATGAGCAGTTCTTC.

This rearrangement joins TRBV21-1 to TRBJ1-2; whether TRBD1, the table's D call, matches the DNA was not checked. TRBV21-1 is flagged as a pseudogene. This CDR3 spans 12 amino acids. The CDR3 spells CASTRITGGYTF. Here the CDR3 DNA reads TGTGCCAGCACCCGTATCACAGGGGGCTACACCTTC.

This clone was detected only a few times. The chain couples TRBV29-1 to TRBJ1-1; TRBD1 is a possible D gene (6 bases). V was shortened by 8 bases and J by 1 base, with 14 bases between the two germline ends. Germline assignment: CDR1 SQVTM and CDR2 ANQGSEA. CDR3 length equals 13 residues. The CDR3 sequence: CSLQGQRNTEAFF. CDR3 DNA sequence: TGCAGCTTACAGGGTCAACGGAACACTGAAGCTTTCTTT. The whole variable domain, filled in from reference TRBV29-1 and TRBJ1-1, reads SAVISQKPSRDICQRGTSLTIQCQVDSQVTMMFWYRQQPGQSLTLIATANQGSEATYESGFVIDKFPISRPNLTFSTLTVSNMSPEDSSIYLCSLQGQRNTEAFFGQGTRLTVV.

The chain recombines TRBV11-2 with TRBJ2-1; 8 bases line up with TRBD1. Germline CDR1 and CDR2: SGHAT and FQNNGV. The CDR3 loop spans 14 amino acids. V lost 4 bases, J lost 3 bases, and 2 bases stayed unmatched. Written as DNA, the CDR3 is TGTGCCAGCAGCTCGGACAGGGTCTACAATGAGCAGTTCTTC. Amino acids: CASSSDRVYNEQFF.

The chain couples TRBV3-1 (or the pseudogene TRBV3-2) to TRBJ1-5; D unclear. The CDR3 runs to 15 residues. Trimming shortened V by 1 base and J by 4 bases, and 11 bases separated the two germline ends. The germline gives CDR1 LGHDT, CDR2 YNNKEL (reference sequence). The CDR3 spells CASSQGAGPNQPQHF. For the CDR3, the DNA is TGTGCCAGCAGCCAAGGCGCAGGCCCAAATCAGCCCCAGCATTTT.

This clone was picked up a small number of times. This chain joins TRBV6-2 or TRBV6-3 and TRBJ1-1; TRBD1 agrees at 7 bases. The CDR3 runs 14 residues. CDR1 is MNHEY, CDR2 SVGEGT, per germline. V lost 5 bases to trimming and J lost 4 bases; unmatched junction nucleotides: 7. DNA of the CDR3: TGTGCCAGCAGTCATCAGGGGGATCGCACTGAAGCTTTCTTT. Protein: CASSHQGDRTEAFF.

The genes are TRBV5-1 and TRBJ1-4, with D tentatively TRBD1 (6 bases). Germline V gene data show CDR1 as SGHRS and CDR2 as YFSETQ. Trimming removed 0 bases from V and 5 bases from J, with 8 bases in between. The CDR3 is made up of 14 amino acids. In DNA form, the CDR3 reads TGCGCCAGCAGCTTGGCAGGGGTGAATGAAAAACTGTTTTTT. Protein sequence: CASSLAGVNEKLFF.